Below are 17 T cell receptor beta chains sequenced from a single sample in a study of blood T cells in healthy people across ages. The second PCR ran about 6 to 11 cycles with a sample-barcoded 5' primer and J-beta primers. TCRdb fed the 5' RACE reads into MiXCR, producing one record per CDR3 protein. The table includes 700,000 to 800,000 distinct CDR3 sequences, around 40% detected once. The specimen sequenced was blood. Source of these receptors: a woman between 55 and 75 years old in good health.

This clonotype was observed at least ten times. This rearrangement joins TRBV29-1 to TRBJ2-1, with D hard to call. Germline CDR1 is SQVTM and CDR2 is ANQGSEA. The V gene lost 6 bases and the J gene lost 0 bases, with 9 bases spanning the gap. CDR3 size: 13 residues. The CDR3 loop reads CSVEYFSYNEQFF. CDR3 DNA sequence: TGCAGCGTGGAATATTTCTCCTACAATGAGCAGTTCTTC.

V gene TRBV7-2 combines with J gene TRBJ2-7; D is undetermined. This CDR3 comprises 11 residues. Per germline, CDR1 SGHTA and CDR2 FQGNSA. V lost 5 bases to trimming and J lost 6 bases, with 8 bases between them. The CDR3 protein is CASSAWGEQYF. The CDR3 region has the DNA TGTGCCAGCAGCGCCTGGGGCGAGCAGTACTTC.

The sample holds many counts of this clonotype. This rearrangement joins TRBV10-3 to TRBJ1-6, with D perhaps TRBD1 (5 bases). CDR1 is ENHRY, CDR2 SYGVKD, per germline. This CDR3 contains 14 residues. V lost 2 bases and J lost 7, with 9 bases in between. CDR3 protein: CAISEGAGNSPLHF. CDR3 bases: TGTGCCATCAGTGAGGGGGCTGGGAATTCACCCCTCCACTTT.

V usage is TRBV29-1 and J usage is TRBJ2-7, with TRBD2 as a possible D gene (6 bases). Germline V CDR1 and CDR2: SQVTM, ANQGSEA. V was clipped by 6 bases and J by 10 bases, with 19 bases between them. This CDR3 has 12 residues. Here the CDR3 DNA reads TGCAGCGTGGCGGGGACCCAGGTGTCCCAGTACTTC. This encodes CSVAGTQVSQYF.

The gene calls are TRBV18 and TRBJ2-7; 7 positions match TRBD1. V shed 0 bases, J shed 3 bases, and the junction held 11 bases outside the gene matches. The CDR3 extends over 17 amino acids. Germline V gene data show CDR1 as KGHSH and CDR2 as LQKENI. The CDR3 is CASSPPLWDSAHYEQYF. The DNA for the CDR3 is TGTGCCAGCTCACCACCGCTTTGGGACAGCGCTCACTACGAGCAGTACTTC.

The chain combines TRBV15 with TRBJ2-1; a weak D match, TRBD1 (5 bases). This CDR3 contains 14 residues. Looked up from germline, CDR1 is LNHNV and CDR2 is YYDKDF (reference sequence). V dropped 1 base and J dropped 5 bases, with 9 bases sitting between them. CDR3 in DNA: TGTGCCACCAGCAGAGTGGGGCAGGACAATGAGCAGTTCTTC. Amino acids: CATSRVGQDNEQFF. The full variable domain, its missing parts supplied by reference TRBV15 and TRBJ2-1, is DAMVIQNPRYQVTQFGKPVTLSCSQTLNHNVMYWYQQKSSQAPKLLFHYYDKDFNNEADTPDNFQSRRPNTSFCFLDIRSPGLGDTAMYLCATSRVGQDNEQFFGPGTRLTVL.

With respect to this clonotype: This may stem from a read error, because a much larger clone lies one nucleotide away. The CDR3, as DNA: TGTGCCAGCACCTTTAAAGAGACCCAGTACTTC. This translates into CASTFKETQYF. The chain joins TRBV12-3 or TRBV12-4 to TRBJ2-5; D unclear. V was pared by 7 bases and J by 3 bases, with 6 bases between. CDR3 length: 11 amino acids.

The chain couples TRBV14 to TRBJ2-3; 9 bases map to TRBD2. Germline V gene sequence: CDR1 SGHDN, CDR2 FVKESK. The CDR3 is 16 amino acids. With V trimmed by 2 bases and J by 2 bases, 5 bases remained unmatched. CDR3 DNA sequence: TGTGCCAGCAGCCAAAGAAGACTAGCGGTCACAGATACGCAGTATTTT. It is translated as CASSQRRLAVTDTQYF.

The CDR3 coding sequence is TGTGCCAGCAGCCAAGGGCGTACGAACACCGGGGAGCTGTTTTTT. It specifies CASSQGRTNTGELFF. The chain links TRBV3-1 to TRBJ2-2; D gene uncertain. Germline CDR1 reads LGHDT; CDR2 reads YNNKEL (reference sequence). The CDR3 is 15 residues long. The V gene lost 1 base and the J gene lost 0 bases, with 6 bases spanning the gap.

At least ten counts were recorded for this clonotype. The rearrangement uses TRBV20-1 and TRBJ2-7; 7 bases match TRBD1. CDR3 length equals 14 residues. The trim removed 0 bases at V and 5 bases at J, leaving 7 bases unmatched. Germline V gene sequence: CDR1 DFQATT, CDR2 SNEGSKA (reference sequence). The CDR3 DNA reads TGCAGTGCTAGAGACCCAGGGGGAGTGAACGAGCAGTACTTC. It translates to CSARDPGGVNEQYF.

Only a few counts were recorded for this clonotype. The chain links TRBV7-8 to TRBJ2-3, with 12 bases fitting TRBD2. This CDR3 spans 16 amino acids. V shed 5 bases, J shed 3 bases, and the junction held 6 bases outside the gene matches. Per the germline V gene, CDR1 is SGHVS and CDR2 is FQNEAQ. The DNA of the CDR3 is TGTGCCAGCAGCCCGCGGACTAGCGGGACAACAGATACGCAGTATTTT. Translating it yields CASSPRTSGTTDTQYF.

The V call is TRBV7-2, the J call TRBJ2-5; possibly TRBD2 for D (6 bases). The CDR3 length is 14 residues. The V end lost 4 bases, the J end lost 4 bases, and 13 bases lay between the germline ends. Germline lookup yields CDR1 SGHTA and CDR2 FQGNSA. DNA for the CDR3: TGTGCCAGCAGCTACCGGGACTTTGGAGAGACCCAGTACTTC. As protein: CASSYRDFGETQYF.

DNA for the CDR3: TGCAGCGTTCGGATTAACACTGAAGCTTTCTTT. Translated, it gives CSVRINTEAFF. The chain has TRBV29-1 and TRBJ1-1; D is unclear. The CDR3 is 11 residues long. The germline V gene has CDR1 SQVTM and CDR2 ANQGSEA. Trimming removed 5 bases at V and 2 bases at J, with 6 bases between. The full variable domain, in which reference TRBV29-1 and TRBJ1-1 provide the parts outside the CDR3, is SAVISQKPSRDICQRGTSLTIQCQVDSQVTMMFWYRQQPGQSLTLIATANQGSEATYESGFVIDKFPISRPNLTFSTLTVSNMSPEDSSIYLCSVRINTEAFFGQGTRLTVV.

This sequence joins TRBV20-1 and TRBJ2-7, with D possibly matching TRBD2 (6 bases). CDR3 length: 12 residues. CDR1 DFQATT and CDR2 SNEGSKA come from the germline V gene (reference sequence). Trimming took 5 bases from V and 3 from J, leaving 11 bases between them. CDR3 DNA: TGCAGTGCTGGGAGGACGAACTACGAGCAGTACTTC. Protein: CSAGRTNYEQYF.

About this clonotype itself: This may be a read error, as it is one base from a much larger clone. V and J are TRBV12-3 or TRBV12-4 and TRBJ2-7; no definite D call. CDR3 length: 11 amino acids. The CDR3 spells CVSSFYYEQYF. Here the CDR3 DNA reads TGTGTCAGCAGTTTTTACTACGAGCAGTACTTC.

The CDR3 DNA reads TGTGCCAGCAGCGCCGGGACTAGCGGGAGTAACGAGCAGTACTTC. Protein: CASSAGTSGSNEQYF. The chain employs TRBV7-9 and TRBJ2-7, with TRBD2 identical over 14 bases. V dropped 5 bases and J dropped 5; count of bases not matched to a gene: 5. The CDR3 totals 15 residues. Per the germline V gene, CDR1 is SEHNR and CDR2 is FQNEAQ (reference sequence).

The chain couples TRBV5-8 to TRBJ2-6, with no clear D. Germline V gene sequence: CDR1 SGHTS, CDR2 YDEGEE. V shed 2 bases and J shed 2 bases, with 11 bases lying between them. The CDR3 consists of 16 residues. CDR3 sequence reads: CASSFSQMAGANVLTF. The CDR3 DNA is TGTGCCAGCAGCTTCTCTCAGATGGCTGGGGCCAACGTCCTGACTTTC. The entire variable domain, with the rest obtained from reference TRBV5-8 and TRBJ2-6, is as follows: EAGVTQSPTHLIKTRGQQATLRCSPISGHTSVYWYQQALGLGLQFLLWYDEGEERNRGNFPPRFSGRQFPNYSSELNVNALELEDSALYLCASSFSQMAGANVLTFGAGSRLTVL.